The T cell receptor beta chain described here comes from a study of blood T cell repertoires in COVID-19. Background on the study: Spain, Italy and the United States supplied samples that represented acute and convalescent COVID-19.

Generated by immunoSEQ multiplex PCR, the TCRdb table keeps only in-frame clones and is missing some. Here the sample spans about 100,000 clones, around 87% being singletons. This clonotype was obtained from a woman older than 75 with acute or convalescent COVID-19. The sequenced sample consisted of peripheral blood.

The CDR3 is CASSLGTGAGEKLFF. The CDR3 nucleotides read TGTGCCAGTAGTCTCGGGACAGGGGCCGGAGAAAAACTGTTTTTT. The gene calls are TRBV19 and TRBJ1-4, with 10 positions matching TRBD1. The germline V gene encodes CDR1 LNHDA and CDR2 SQIVND (reference sequence). The CDR3 has 15 residues. V was clipped by 5 bases and J by 8 bases; unmatched bases: 8.